This T cell receptor beta chain was recovered during a study of blood T cell repertoires in COVID-19. On the study more broadly: T cells, B-cell-depleted T cells, or PBMCs supplied cDNA or gDNA.

The repertoire was sequenced with immunoSEQ multiplex PCR; TCRdb's copy has only in-frame clones and lacks some. The sample has fewer than 350,000 clones; about nine tenths are singletons. The CDR3 runs to 15 residues. In germline, CDR1 is SGHAT, CDR2 FQNNGV. Trimming at V came to 5 bases and at J to 7 bases, leaving 11 bases not matched to a gene. The TCR originated in a woman aged 25-40 years with COVID-19, enrolled during active disease. The rearrangement links TRBV11-2 to TRBJ1-2, with 9 bases that match TRBD1. The sample consisted of peripheral blood. CDR3 residues: CASSQDRGRFGGYTF. The CDR3 region has the DNA TGTGCCAGCAGCCAGGACAGGGGACGGTTTGGTGGCTACACCTTC.